This T cell receptor beta chain was captured by sequencing in a study of T cell responses to AZD1222 COVID-19 vaccine. Study-level points and caveats: Of the AZD1222 recipients, only 5 to 7 were seropositive at baseline. A rise in Spike-specific TCR breadth and depth followed two AZD1222 doses.

Generated by immunoSEQ multiplex PCR, the TCRdb table keeps only in-frame clones and is missing some. The sample consists of about 74,000 clones, 86% of them appearing once. Trimming removed 2 bases at V and 3 bases at J, with 10 bases between. The CDR3 totals 14 residues. Germline V lookup: CDR1 KGHSH, CDR2 LQKENI. Turning to this clone: Antigen: not known. This same CDR3 is encoded by further DNA sequences in the sample.

The receptor was derived from an adult in good health. Specimen: peripheral blood, collected on day 0 of AZD1222 vaccination. The genes are TRBV18 and TRBJ1-1; tentatively, D is TRBD1 (6 bases). CDR3 coding DNA: TGTGCCAGCTCACCAGGGGGCGGGCACACTGAAGCTTTCTTT. The encoded protein is CASSPGGGHTEAFF.